These 32 T cell receptor beta chains share one sample of origin, sequenced in a study of Graves' ophthalmopathy and Graves' hyperthyroidism. As the template, RNA transcripts were used to amplify TCR beta CDR3 regions. HTBI primers primed a first-round RT-PCR, and a second-round multiplex PCR followed. A single record per CDR3 protein comes from TCRdb applying MiXCR to the multiplex PCR reads. The sample has 360,000 or so distinct CDR3 sequences, around 20% seen once. Sequencing input: peripheral blood. These receptors were collected from a woman aged 18-29 years with Graves' ophthalmopathy.

This clonotype was seen ten or more times. This chain uses TRBV30 with TRBJ1-1; a possible D gene is TRBD1 (5 bases). Germline CDR1 and CDR2: GTSNPN and SVGIG (reference sequence). V was clipped by 0 bases and J by 4 bases, with 12 bases between them. The CDR3 covers 14 residues. CDR3 DNA sequence: TGTGCCTGGAGTGTCGGGGCGCCGGGCACTGAAGCTTTCTTT. This encodes CAWSVGAPGTEAFF.

This clonotype was detected once. The chain has TRBV27 and TRBJ2-7, with 9 bases fitting TRBD1. V lost 5 bases to trimming and J lost 6 bases; unmatched junction nucleotides: 8. There are 14 residues in the CDR3. Germline assignment: CDR1 MNHEY and CDR2 SMNVEV (reference sequence). The CDR3 DNA is TGTGCCAGCAGTCCCGGGACAGGGTATGGCGAGCAGTACTTC. Translating gives CASSPGTGYGEQYF.

In this sample, this clonotype turned up many times. This sequence joins TRBV5-1 and TRBJ1-1; D might be TRBD1 (5 bases). CDR3 length: 12 residues. Trimming took off 0 bases at V and 10 bases at J, with 10 bases between the two ends. Germline assignment: CDR1 SGHRS and CDR2 YFSETQ. CDR3 sequence reads: CASSLGQGVAFF. The DNA for the CDR3 is TGCGCCAGCAGCTTGGGTCAAGGGGTAGCTTTCTTT.

At least ten counts were recorded for this clonotype. Here the CDR3 reads CASRGTRRTGELFF. CDR3 nucleotide sequence: TGTGCCAGCAGGGGGACTCGTAGGACCGGGGAGCTGTTTTTT. This chain joins TRBV12-3 or TRBV12-4 and TRBJ2-2; TRBD2 might be the D (6 bases). Trimming removed 6 bases from V and 5 bases from J, with 13 bases in between. The CDR3 length is 14 residues.

This clonotype was picked up many times. The chain joins TRBV28 to TRBJ1-1; 7 nucleotides match TRBD1. Trimming at V came to 7 bases and at J to 4 bases, leaving 6 bases not matched to a gene. The CDR3 is 13 residues long. In germline, CDR1 is MDHEN, CDR2 SYDVKM. The CDR3: CASILTGSTEAFF. The CDR3 nucleotides are TGTGCCAGCATCCTGACAGGGTCCACTGAAGCTTTCTTT.

This clonotype was recorded at least ten times. The gene calls are TRBV28 and TRBJ2-7; unclear D gene. The germline V and J ends were trimmed by 4 bases and 0 bases, with 13 bases remaining between them. The V gene's germline CDR1 is MDHEN and CDR2 SYDVKM. This CDR3 contains 15 residues. CDR3: CASSSPGPPSYEQYF. DNA of the CDR3: TGTGCCAGCAGTTCCCCTGGGCCCCCCTCCTACGAGCAGTACTTC.

This clonotype has at least ten counts. The chain combines TRBV28 with TRBJ2-2; 7 bases match TRBD2. The J segment lost 2 bases and the V segment lost 11 bases, leaving 11 bases of the junction unmatched. The CDR3 has 15 amino acids. CDR1 is MDHEN and CDR2 is SYDVKM in the germline V gene. In DNA form, the CDR3 reads TGTGCCGCGGTGGCGGGAGACGCCAACACCGGGGAGCTGTTTTTT. This codes for CAAVAGDANTGELFF.

This clonotype was seen many times. V gene TRBV6-2 or TRBV6-3 combines with J gene TRBJ1-6; TRBD1 matches 7 bases. The CDR3 has 14 amino acids. Germline lookup yields CDR1 MNHEY and CDR2 SVGEGT. The trim removed 5 bases at V and 9 bases at J, leaving 7 bases unmatched. CDR3 nucleotides: TGTGCCAGCAGTCCCCGACAGGGAAGTTCACCCCTCCACTTT. Protein: CASSPRQGSSPLHF.

This clonotype was counted at least ten times. The chain joins TRBV3-1 to TRBJ2-5, with unresolved D. Trimming removed 0 bases at V and 6 bases at J, with 2 bases between. CDR1 and CDR2 from the germline V gene are LGHDT and YNNKEL (reference sequence). The length of the CDR3 is 11 residues. CDR3 nucleotide sequence: TGTGCCAGCAGCCAAGAGAAGACCCAGTACTTC. Its protein product is CASSQEKTQYF.

This clonotype has at least ten counts. The V gene is TRBV7-3, the J gene TRBJ2-7; 7 nucleotides line up with TRBD2. This CDR3 is built from 13 residues. With 3 bases clipped from V and 2 bases from J, the junction kept 1 base outside the gene matches. Germline V gene sequence: CDR1 SGHTA, CDR2 FQGTGA. Written as DNA, the CDR3 is TGTGCCAGCAGCTTTGGGACTACCTACGAGCAGTACTTC. Its translation is CASSFGTTYEQYF.

This clonotype was detected ten times or more. The J gene is TRBJ2-7, the V gene TRBV11-2; TRBD1 matches at 9 bases. This CDR3 region has 15 residues. V was clipped by 5 bases and J by 4 bases; unmatched bases: 9. Germline lookup yields CDR1 SGHAT and CDR2 FQNNGV. The chain's CDR3 is CASSPNRGRLYEQYF. The CDR3 DNA is TGTGCCAGCAGCCCAAACAGGGGGCGCTTATACGAGCAGTACTTC. Supplemented by reference TRBV11-2 and TRBJ2-7, the full variable domain reads EAGVAQSPRYKIIEKRQSVAFWCNPISGHATLYWYQQILGQGPKLLIQFQNNGVVDDSQLPKDRFSAERLKGVDSTLKIQPAKLEDSAVYLCASSPNRGRLYEQYFGPGTRLTVT.

This clonotype was seen a handful of times. The chain combines TRBV12-3 or TRBV12-4 with TRBJ2-7, with D tentatively TRBD2 (5 bases). Between the trimmed V and J ends, which lost 3 bases and 0 bases, there was a span of 12 bases. CDR3 length: 15 residues. CDR3 region: CASSFSSGVSYEQYF. In DNA, the CDR3 is TGTGCCAGCAGTTTTTCCTCCGGGGTCTCCTACGAGCAGTACTTC.

This sequence joins TRBV6-1 and TRBJ2-7; TRBD1 might be the D (6 bases). The CDR3 spans 15 residues. V lost 5 bases and J lost 0, with 14 bases in between. Per the germline V gene, CDR1 is MNHNS and CDR2 is SASEGT. The CDR3: CASSPQGSDSYEQYF. The CDR3 DNA sequence: TGTGCCAGCAGTCCACAGGGATCCGACTCCTACGAGCAGTACTTC.

Many counts were recorded for this clonotype. J is TRBJ2-5 and V is TRBV4-2, with 9 bases lining up with TRBD1. Unmatched junction bases numbered 4, after V lost 4 bases and J lost 4 bases. CDR3 length equals 14 residues. The germline gives CDR1 LGHNA, CDR2 YNFKEQ. The CDR3 nucleotides read TGTGCCAGCAGCCCGGACAGGGGTCCAGAGACCCAGTACTTC. This sequence encodes CASSPDRGPETQYF.

This clonotype has a count of ten or more. The gene calls are TRBV28 and TRBJ1-1; 10 positions match TRBD1. Germline lookup yields CDR1 MDHEN and CDR2 SYDVKM. J lost 3 bases, V lost 6 bases, and 7 bases had no gene match. This CDR3 region has 15 residues. The CDR3 spells CASRPGQGLYTEAFF. CDR3 DNA sequence: TGTGCCAGCAGACCGGGACAGGGGTTATACACTGAAGCTTTCTTT.

V gene TRBV19 combines with J gene TRBJ1-6, with D tentatively TRBD1 (5 bases). This CDR3 region has 15 residues. Looked up from germline, CDR1 is LNHDA and CDR2 is SQIVND (reference sequence). V lost 10 bases and J 8 bases, leaving 21 bases between the germline ends. The CDR3 DNA follows: TGTGCCACCTCACCCAGGACATTACGCGATTCACCCCTCCACTTT. Amino acids: CATSPRTLRDSPLHF. Filled out from reference TRBV19 and TRBJ1-6, the complete variable domain reads DGGITQSPKYLFRKEGQNVTLSCEQNLNHDAMYWYRQDPGQGLRLIYYSQIVNDFQKGDIAEGYSVSREKKESFPLTVTSAQKNPTAFYLCATSPRTLRDSPLHFGNGTRLTVT.

This clonotype was seen many times. J is TRBJ1-1 and V is TRBV6-5; no firm D call. CDR1 and CDR2 from the germline V gene are MNHEY and SVGAGI. The CDR3 spans 14 residues. The V end was cut by 0 bases, the J end by 4 bases, with 9 bases between. The CDR3 loop reads CASSYSWQFTEAFF. The DNA of the CDR3 is TGTGCCAGCAGTTACTCGTGGCAGTTCACTGAAGCTTTCTTT.

V and J are TRBV7-2 and TRBJ1-5; D gene uncertain. The CDR3 extends over 13 amino acids. Trimming took off 4 bases at V and 7 bases at J, with 11 bases between the two ends. Germline CDR1 and CDR2: SGHTA and FQGNSA. The CDR3 loop reads CASSSNRGQPQHF. The CDR3 coding sequence is TGTGCCAGCAGCTCCAACCGTGGGCAGCCCCAGCATTTT. Together with reference TRBV7-2 and TRBJ1-5, the CDR3 gives the full variable domain: GAGVSQSPSNKVTEKGKDVELRCDPISGHTALYWYRQSLGQGLEFLIYFQGNSAPDKSGLPSDRFSAERTGGSVSTLTIQRTQQEDSAVYLCASSSNRGQPQHFGDGTRLSIL.

This clonotype has ten or more counts. The chain is built from TRBV20-1 and TRBJ2-2; the D gene is possibly TRBD2 (6 bases). CDR1 and CDR2 from the germline V gene are DFQATT and SNEGSKA (reference sequence). This CDR3 region has 16 residues. The germline V and J ends were trimmed by 6 bases and 1 base, with 18 bases remaining between them. The CDR3 DNA follows: TGCAGTGCGACCCGGCGGGACGCGAAGAACACCGGGGAGCTGTTTTTT. This encodes CSATRRDAKNTGELFF.

This clonotype was detected many times. CDR3: CASSLNPVHEQYF. The DNA of the CDR3 is TGTGCCAGCAGCTTAAATCCCGTGCACGAGCAGTACTTC. The rearrangement uses TRBV7-2 and TRBJ2-7, with D uncertain. V lost 2 bases and J 5 bases, leaving 10 bases between the germline ends. Germline V CDR1 and CDR2: SGHTA, FQGNSA. The CDR3 covers 13 residues. Supplemented by reference TRBV7-2 and TRBJ2-7, the full variable domain reads GAGVSQSPSNKVTEKGKDVELRCDPISGHTALYWYRQSLGQGLEFLIYFQGNSAPDKSGLPSDRFSAERTGGSVSTLTIQRTQQEDSAVYLCASSLNPVHEQYFGPGTRLTVT.

This clonotype was detected many times. V is TRBV6-1 and J is TRBJ1-5; no reliable D call. V dropped 1 base and J dropped 6 bases, with 10 bases sitting between them. Germline V CDR1 and CDR2: MNHNS, SASEGT. This CDR3 is 14 amino acids long. The CDR3 sequence: CASSEGFLRQPQHF. CDR3 sequence (DNA): TGTGCCAGCAGTGAAGGGTTCCTACGTCAGCCCCAGCATTTT.

In this sample, this clonotype turned up many times. The chain uses TRBV10-1 and TRBJ1-5; D ambiguous. V was trimmed by 5 bases and J by 6 bases, leaving 32 bases between them. CDR1 and CDR2 from the germline V gene are WNHNN and SYGVQD (reference sequence). This CDR3 has 20 amino acids. The CDR3 DNA is TGCGCCAGCAGTACCCGGTCCGTCGCGGGCAGGTTCTTGATAGTTCAGCCCCAGCATTTT. Translated, it gives CASSTRSVAGRFLIVQPQHF.

This clonotype was detected many times. This chain connects TRBV29-1 to TRBJ1-1; tentatively, D is TRBD1 (6 bases). Germline V gives CDR1 SQVTM, CDR2 ANQGSEA. The CDR3 extends over 11 amino acids. Trimming removed 5 bases from V and 11 bases from J, with 15 bases in between. The CDR3 loop reads CSVQSNRDAFF. The CDR3, as DNA: TGCAGCGTTCAAAGTAACAGGGACGCTTTCTTT.

This clonotype has at least ten counts. The rearrangement links TRBV20-1 to TRBJ1-5; no clear D gene. The V gene lost 4 bases and the J gene lost 2 bases, with 6 bases spanning the gap. This CDR3 is built from 12 residues. CDR1 and CDR2 (germline): DFQATT, SNEGSKA (reference sequence). For the CDR3, the DNA is TGCAGTGCTAACGAGGGCAATCAGCCCCAGCATTTT. Translating it yields CSANEGNQPQHF.

Ten or more counts support this clonotype. A much larger clone differs from this one at a single base, so this may be a read error. This chain joins TRBV6-2 or TRBV6-3 and TRBJ1-5; 8 nucleotides line up with TRBD1. With 10 bases clipped from V and 7 bases from J, the junction kept 9 bases outside the gene matches. The CDR3 has 13 amino acids. Germline V CDR1 and CDR2: MNHEY, SVGEGT. CDR3 residues: CANSLNRGQPQHF. Written as DNA, the CDR3 is TGTGCCAACAGCCTTAACAGGGGGCAGCCCCAGCATTTT.

There are a few counts of this clonotype. This CDR3 reads CASSPSRGGYTEAFF. The CDR3 coding sequence is TGTGCCAGCTCACCAAGCAGGGGGGGCTACACTGAAGCTTTCTTT. This chain connects TRBV18 to TRBJ1-1; the match to TRBD1 covers 7 bases. Germline CDR1 reads KGHSH; CDR2 reads LQKENI. V shed 2 bases and J 3 bases; nucleotides not matched to a gene: 6. CDR3 size: 15 residues. Supplemented by reference TRBV18 and TRBJ1-1, the full variable domain reads NAGVMQNPRHLVRRRGQEARLRCSPMKGHSHVYWYRQLPEEGLKFMVYLQKENIIDESGMPKERFSAEFPKEGPSILRIQQVVRGDSAAYFCASSPSRGGYTEAFFGQGTRLTVV.

This clonotype has at least ten counts. The V and J genes are TRBV30 and TRBJ1-6, with unresolved D. Germline V gene sequence: CDR1 GTSNPN, CDR2 SVGIG (reference sequence). V lost 1 base and J lost 6, with 13 bases in between. This CDR3 spans 15 amino acids. CDR3 loop: CAWSGRRPSNSPLHF. The CDR3, as DNA: TGTGCCTGGAGTGGGCGACGGCCCTCTAATTCACCCCTCCACTTT.

This clonotype was observed many times. This sequence joins TRBV4-2 and TRBJ1-1; possibly TRBD1 for D (6 bases). V was pared by 4 bases and J by 6 bases, with 18 bases between. This CDR3 spans 15 amino acids. Germline V CDR1 and CDR2: LGHNA, YNFKEQ. The CDR3: CASSRTRAGAPEAFF. CDR3 bases: TGTGCCAGCAGCCGCACCCGGGCGGGGGCCCCTGAAGCTTTCTTT.

This clonotype was observed many times. The rearrangement joins TRBV6-5 to TRBJ2-7; TRBD2 might be the D (7 bases). This CDR3 is 16 amino acids long. CDR1 is MNHEY, CDR2 SVGAGI, per germline. With 6 bases removed from V and 2 bases from J, the gap between germline ends came to 20 bases. CDR3 sequence: CASSPLRGRGPYEQYF. Here the CDR3 DNA reads TGTGCCAGCAGCCCACTTCGCGGGCGGGGGCCCTACGAGCAGTACTTC.

This clonotype was detected many times. The V gene is TRBV7-2, the J gene TRBJ2-5; tentative D call: TRBD2 (5 bases). Trimming removed 5 bases at V and 2 bases at J, with 15 bases between. This CDR3 contains 15 residues. CDR1 and CDR2 (germline): SGHTA, FQGNSA. The CDR3 here is CASSRDYTAQETQYF. The CDR3 bases are TGTGCCAGCAGCCGAGACTACACGGCGCAAGAGACCCAGTACTTC.

This clonotype was found many times. This chain joins TRBV12-3 or TRBV12-4 and TRBJ2-6; no clear D gene. This CDR3 has 16 residues. V lost 7 bases and J 0 bases, leaving 13 bases between the germline ends. The CDR3 sequence: CASIRASGSGANVLTF. Written as DNA, the CDR3 is TGTGCCAGCATTCGGGCCTCGGGCTCTGGGGCCAACGTCCTGACTTTC.

There are many counts of this clonotype. The rearrangement links TRBV27 to TRBJ2-5; 10 bases fit TRBD1. Germline loops: CDR1 MNHEY, CDR2 SMNVEV (reference sequence). The V and J ends lost 6 bases and 4 bases, in that order; junction bases with no gene match: 2. The CDR3 is 13 residues long. CDR3 amino acids: CASSWTGGETQYF. The CDR3 nucleotides are TGTGCCAGCAGCTGGACAGGGGGAGAGACCCAGTACTTC.